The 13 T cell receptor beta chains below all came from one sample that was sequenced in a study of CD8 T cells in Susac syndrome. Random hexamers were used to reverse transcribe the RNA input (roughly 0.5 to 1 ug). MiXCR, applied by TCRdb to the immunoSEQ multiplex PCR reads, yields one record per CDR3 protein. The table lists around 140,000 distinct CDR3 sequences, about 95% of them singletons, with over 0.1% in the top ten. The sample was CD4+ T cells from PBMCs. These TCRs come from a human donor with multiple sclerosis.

DNA of the CDR3: TGCGCCAGCAGCGAAGAGGGACAGGGGGCGCATGGCTACACCTTC. Amino acids: CASSEEGQGAHGYTF. V usage is TRBV5-1 and J usage is TRBJ1-2; 12 positions agree with TRBD1. J was trimmed by 6 bases and V by 4 bases; bases with no gene match: 7. The CDR3 covers 15 residues. The germline V gene has CDR1 SGHRS and CDR2 YFSETQ.

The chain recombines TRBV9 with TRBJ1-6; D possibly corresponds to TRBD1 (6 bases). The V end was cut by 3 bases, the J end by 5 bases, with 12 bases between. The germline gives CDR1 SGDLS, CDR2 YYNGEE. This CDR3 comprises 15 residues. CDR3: CASSGSGQDNSPLHF. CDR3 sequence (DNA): TGTGCCAGCAGCGGTTCGGGACAAGATAATTCACCCCTCCACTTT.

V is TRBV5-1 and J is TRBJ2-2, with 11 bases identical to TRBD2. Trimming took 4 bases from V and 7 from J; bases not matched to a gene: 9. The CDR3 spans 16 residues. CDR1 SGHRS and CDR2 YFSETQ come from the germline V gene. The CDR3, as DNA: TGCGCCAGCAGCCGACTAGCGGGGATCGGTGTCGGGGAGCTGTTTTTT. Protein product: CASSRLAGIGVGELFF.

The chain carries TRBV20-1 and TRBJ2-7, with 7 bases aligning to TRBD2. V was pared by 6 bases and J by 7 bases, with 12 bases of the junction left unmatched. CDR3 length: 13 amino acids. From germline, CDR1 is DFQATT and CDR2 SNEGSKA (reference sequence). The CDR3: CSANSRVGGEQYF. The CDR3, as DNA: TGCAGTGCGAACTCCCGGGTGGGGGGGGAGCAGTACTTC.

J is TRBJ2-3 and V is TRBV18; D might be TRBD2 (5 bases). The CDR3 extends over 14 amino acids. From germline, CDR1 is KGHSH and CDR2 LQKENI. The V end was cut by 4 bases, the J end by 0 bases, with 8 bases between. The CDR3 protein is CASSLGLSTDTQYF. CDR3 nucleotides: TGTGCCAGCTCACTCGGACTTAGCACAGATACGCAGTATTTT.

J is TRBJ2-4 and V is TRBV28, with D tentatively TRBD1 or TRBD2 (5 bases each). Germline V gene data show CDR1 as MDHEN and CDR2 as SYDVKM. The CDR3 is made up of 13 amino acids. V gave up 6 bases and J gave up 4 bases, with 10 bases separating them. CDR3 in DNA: TGTGCCAGCAGATCCGGGGCAAAAAACATTCAGTACTTC. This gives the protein CASRSGAKNIQYF.

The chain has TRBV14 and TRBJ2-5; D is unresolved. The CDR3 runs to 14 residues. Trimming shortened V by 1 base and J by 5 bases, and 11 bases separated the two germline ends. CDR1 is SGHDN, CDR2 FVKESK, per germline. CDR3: CASSQGARSETQYF. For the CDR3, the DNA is TGTGCCAGCAGCCAAGGGGCTAGGAGTGAGACCCAGTACTTC.

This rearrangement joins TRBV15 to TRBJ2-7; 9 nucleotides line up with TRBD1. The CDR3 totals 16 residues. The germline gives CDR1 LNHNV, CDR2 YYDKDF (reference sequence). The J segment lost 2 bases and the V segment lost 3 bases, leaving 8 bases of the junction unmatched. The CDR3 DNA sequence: TGTGCCACCAGCAGCCGTCCACAGGGGGCAACCTACGAGCAGTACTTC. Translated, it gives CATSSRPQGATYEQYF.

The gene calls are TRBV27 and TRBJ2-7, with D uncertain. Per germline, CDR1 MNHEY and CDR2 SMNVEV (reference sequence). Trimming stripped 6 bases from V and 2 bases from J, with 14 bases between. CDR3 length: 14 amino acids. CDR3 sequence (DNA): TGTGCCAGCAGCCCCCGTTCACAAACCTACGAGCAGTACTTC. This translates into CASSPRSQTYEQYF.

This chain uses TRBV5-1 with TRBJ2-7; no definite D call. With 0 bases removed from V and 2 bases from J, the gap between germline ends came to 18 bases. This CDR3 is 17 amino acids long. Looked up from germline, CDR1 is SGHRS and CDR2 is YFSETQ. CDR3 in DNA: TGCGCCAGCAGCTTGGTGAGTTCCCAGGCCGTGGCCTACGAGCAGTACTTC. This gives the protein CASSLVSSQAVAYEQYF.

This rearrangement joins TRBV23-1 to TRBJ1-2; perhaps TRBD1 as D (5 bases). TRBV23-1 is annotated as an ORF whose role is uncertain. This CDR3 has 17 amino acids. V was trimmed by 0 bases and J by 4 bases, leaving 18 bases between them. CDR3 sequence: CASSQSGQGETLYGYTF. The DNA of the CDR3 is TGCGCCAGCAGTCAATCGGGCCAGGGCGAAACTCTCTATGGCTACACCTTC.

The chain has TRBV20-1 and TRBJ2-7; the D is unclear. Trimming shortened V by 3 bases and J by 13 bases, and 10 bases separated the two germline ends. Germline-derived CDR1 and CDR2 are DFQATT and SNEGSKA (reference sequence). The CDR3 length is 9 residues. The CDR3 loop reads CSASPGPYF. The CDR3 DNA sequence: TGCAGTGCTAGCCCAGGACCCTACTTC.

The CDR3 reads CASSLGTGMNTEAFF. CDR3 sequence (DNA): TGTGCCAGCAGTTTAGGGACAGGTATGAACACTGAAGCTTTCTTT. The rearrangement links TRBV12-3 or TRBV12-4 to TRBJ1-1, with 7 positions matching TRBD1. Germline trimming cut 1 base from V and 0 bases from J; bases unmatched to any gene: 2. This CDR3 spans 15 amino acids.